The source of this TCR beta chain is a study of T cell repertoires in cytomegalovirus infection (dated by TCRdb to the late 2010s). Describing the broader study: Alongside well-studied HLA-B-restricted epitopes, the peptide stimulations were aimed at recently identified HLA-C-restricted CMV epitopes, whose presentation resists viral immunomodulation. Because public TCR beta signatures pointed to carriage of CMV infection together with the matching HLA type, the HLA type of each donor mattered for the analysis. Study-level results and caveats: In both this cohort and an independent roughly 330-donor cohort, the cumulative frequency of public TCR beta family members distinguished carriers of CMV infection plus the relevant HLA type. In the ex vivo response, HLA-C-restricted CMV-specific TCR beta clonotypes were dominant, and in two of eight donors the single most frequent clonotype came from this HLA-C-restricted group.

About this clonotype itself: What antigen it recognizes has not been identified. The junction and the germline gene differ at one end; a read error may be behind it.

The intended sense of this specimen's treatment or condition label: in vitro stimulation with specific CMV peptide epitopes to enrich CMV-specific T cells. Sequencing used an Illumina HiSeq 1500. In-frame beta chains were kept once TCRdb had trimmed the public reads at Q25 with fastp and called clones with MiXCR. Rows are unified per CDR3 protein, each entry keeping the most common DNA and genes. The sample records some 800,000 distinct CDR3 sequences, approximately 32% of which are singletons. Roughly 12% of the sample goes to the ten largest clones. The CDR3, cysteine through phenylalanine, is 14 amino acids long. Only the CDR3 DNA stays, 42 bases, in frame from base 1. As encoded in the germline V gene, CDR1 is SGHTA while CDR2 is FQGNSA.

This TCR was recovered from a human donor in good health (CMV status not recorded). Some clones in this sample may be carry-over from other donors' samples. The sample here was cultured CD8+ T cells from PBMCs, taken from culture after CMV antigen stimulation. The rearrangement combines TRBV7-2 with TRBJ1-1; the D gene is possibly TRBD1, with 5 bases matching. The nucleotide sequence is given as TGTGTCAGCAGCGCTTACCGGGACCCTCCCGTGGCTTTCTTT. The encoded protein is CVSSAYRDPPVAFF.